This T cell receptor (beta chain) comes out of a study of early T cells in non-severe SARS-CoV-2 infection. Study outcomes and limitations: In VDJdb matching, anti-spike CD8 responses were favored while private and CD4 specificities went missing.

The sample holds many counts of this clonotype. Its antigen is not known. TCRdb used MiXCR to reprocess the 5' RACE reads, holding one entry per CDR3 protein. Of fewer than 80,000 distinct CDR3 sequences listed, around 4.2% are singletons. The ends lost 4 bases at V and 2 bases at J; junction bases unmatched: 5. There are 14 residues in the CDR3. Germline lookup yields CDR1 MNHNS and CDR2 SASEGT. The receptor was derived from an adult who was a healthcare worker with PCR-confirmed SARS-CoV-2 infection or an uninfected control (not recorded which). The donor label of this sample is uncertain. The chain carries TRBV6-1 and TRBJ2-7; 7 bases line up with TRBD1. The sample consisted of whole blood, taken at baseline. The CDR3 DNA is TGTGCCAGCAGTGGGACAGGCGGAACCTACGAGCAGTACTTC. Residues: CASSGTGGTYEQYF.